These 26 T cell receptor beta chains came from one sample sequenced in a study of OX40 agonist ivuxolimab in advanced cancers. The library was generated by the immunoSEQ multiplex PCR assay. TCRdb stores this immuneACCESS table with in-frame sequences only. Part of the clones is absent; in the studies checked, under half of the shortfall reflects unresolved V genes, and no reason is known for the rest. A total of roughly 87,000 clones appear in this sample, more than 80% of them only once. Of the sample, more than 7% falls within the top ten clones. Sequencing was performed on CD4+ or CD8+ T cells sorted from blood, taken in a trial of the OX40 agonist ivuxolimab. These receptors all stem from an adult with an advanced solid tumor such as melanoma, head and neck, liver or kidney cancer.

V usage is TRBV9 and J usage is TRBJ2-1; the D is unclear. The CDR3 sequence is 15 residues long. From germline, CDR1 is SGDLS and CDR2 YYNGEE. Trimming removed 0 bases at V and 3 bases at J, with 10 bases between. CDR3: CASSVGPTLYNEQFF. CDR3 sequence (DNA): TGTGCCAGCAGCGTAGGACCTACACTCTACAATGAGCAGTTCTTC.

The rearrangement links TRBV9 to TRBJ1-5; D is perhaps TRBD1 (5 bases). The germline V and J ends were trimmed by 3 bases and 10 bases, with 20 bases remaining between them. Germline-derived CDR1 and CDR2 are SGDLS and YYNGEE. CDR3 length: 15 residues. This CDR3 is CASSAGDSGIYPQHF. As DNA, the CDR3 is TGTGCCAGCAGCGCCGGAGACAGCGGGATCTACCCCCAGCATTTT.

The chain uses TRBV18 and TRBJ2-2; the D is unclear. Germline CDR1 is KGHSH and CDR2 is LQKENI. There are 13 residues in the CDR3. V gave up 0 bases and J gave up 11 bases, with 10 bases separating them. The DNA of the CDR3 is TGTGCCAGCTCACCACCGAGGCCCCGCGAGCTGTTTTTT. Its translation is CASSPPRPRELFF.

In DNA, the CDR3 is TGTGCCAGCAGTCGTAGCGGGAGTGGGGACGAGCAGTACGTC. Translating it yields CASSRSGSGDEQYV. The chain couples TRBV9 to TRBJ2-7; TRBD2 matches at 9 bases. V shed 5 bases, J shed 5 bases, and the junction held 8 bases outside the gene matches. CDR3 length: 14 residues. Germline assignment: CDR1 SGDLS and CDR2 YYNGEE.

This chain joins TRBV7-9 and TRBJ2-2; the D is unclear. This CDR3 is built from 13 residues. The germline gives CDR1 SEHNR, CDR2 FQNEAQ (reference sequence). V was shortened by 5 bases and J by 5 bases, with 9 bases between the two germline ends. CDR3 amino acids: CASSPDLTGELFF. The CDR3 DNA sequence: TGTGCCAGCAGCCCAGATCTTACCGGGGAGCTGTTTTTT.

The V call is TRBV4-1, the J call TRBJ2-7; D is possibly TRBD1 or TRBD2 (5 bases each). Germline V lookup: CDR1 MGHRA, CDR2 YSYEKL. This CDR3 is 14 amino acids long. Trimming cost V 4 bases and J 1 base, with 11 bases left between them. The CDR3 DNA sequence: TGCGCCAGCAGCCTCCGGGACGTATCCTACGAGCAGTACTTC. Translated, it gives CASSLRDVSYEQYF.

The chain joins TRBV28 to TRBJ1-6, with D unclear. Per germline, CDR1 MDHEN and CDR2 SYDVKM. The CDR3 has 14 residues. Deletions cut 0 bases from V and 11 bases from J, with 11 bases between. The CDR3 protein is CASSLWRTGTPLHF. CDR3 in DNA: TGTGCCAGCAGTTTATGGCGGACGGGCACACCCCTCCACTTT.

The chain employs TRBV19 and TRBJ1-2; no definite D call. Germline assignment: CDR1 LNHDA and CDR2 SQIVND (reference sequence). The CDR3 extends over 13 amino acids. Trimming removed 4 bases at V and 2 bases at J, with 8 bases between. Here the CDR3 reads CASSSYQNYGYTF. The CDR3 DNA sequence: TGTGCCAGTAGTAGTTACCAGAACTATGGCTACACCTTC.

The rearrangement uses TRBV5-1 and TRBJ2-3, with 7 bases identical to TRBD2. CDR3 length: 19 amino acids. Losses at the gene ends were 0 bases for V and 4 bases for J; bases not matched to a gene: 17. Per germline, CDR1 SGHRS and CDR2 YFSETQ. The CDR3 nucleotides are TGCGCCAGCAGCTTGGCAAGCCCCCTCGGACTAGAAGGGCCAGATACGCAGTATTTT. Its protein is CASSLASPLGLEGPDTQYF.

The chain has TRBV6-6 and TRBJ1-1; no clear D gene. The V end was cut by 6 bases, the J end by 3 bases, with 5 bases between. CDR1 is MNHNY, CDR2 SVGAGI, per germline (reference sequence). The CDR3 has 11 residues. The CDR3 sequence: CASRHDTEAFF. Here the CDR3 DNA reads TGTGCCAGCAGGCACGACACTGAAGCTTTCTTT.

The genes are TRBV2 and TRBJ2-1; no clear D gene. Trimming took off 7 bases at V and 7 bases at J, with 20 bases between the two ends. The CDR3 has 15 amino acids. In germline, CDR1 is SNHLY, CDR2 FYNNEI. CDR3 DNA: TGTGCCAGCAAAGCCGGCCCCCCGTTGAGGAATGAGCAGTTCTTC. It is translated as CASKAGPPLRNEQFF.

This chain uses TRBV6-1 with TRBJ1-5; 7 bases are a match to TRBD1. J was trimmed by 4 bases and V by 6 bases; bases with no gene match: 9. Germline V gives CDR1 MNHNS, CDR2 SASEGT. The length of the CDR3 is 15 residues. The CDR3: CASRETGAGNQPQHF. The CDR3 DNA sequence: TGTGCCAGCAGGGAAACAGGGGCCGGAAATCAGCCCCAGCATTTT.

The rearrangement joins TRBV5-1 to TRBJ2-1, with 13 bases lining up with TRBD2. Germline V lookup: CDR1 SGHRS, CDR2 YFSETQ. V was clipped by 4 bases and J by 2 bases; unmatched bases: 6. The CDR3 loop spans 17 amino acids. The CDR3 loop reads CASSDRTSGSAYNEQFF. CDR3 DNA: TGCGCCAGCAGCGATCGGACTAGCGGGAGTGCCTACAATGAGCAGTTCTTC.

The rearrangement uses TRBV6-6 and TRBJ2-7; 7 positions agree with TRBD2. Losses at the gene ends were 6 bases for V and 12 bases for J; bases not matched to a gene: 14. Germline CDR1 is MNHNY and CDR2 is SVGAGI (reference sequence). This CDR3 comprises 13 residues. The CDR3 coding sequence is TGTGCCAGCAGCTATCTGGGCGGGAGTAGTCCGTACGTC. This encodes CASSYLGGSSPYV.

The J gene is TRBJ1-2, the V gene TRBV4-1; D not resolved. There are 13 residues in the CDR3. Germline loops: CDR1 MGHRA, CDR2 YSYEKL. Trimming removed 1 base from V and 3 bases from J, with 6 bases in between. The CDR3 DNA sequence: TGCGCCAGCAGCCAAGTTCGTGACTATGGCTACACCTTC. Its protein product is CASSQVRDYGYTF.

The chain links TRBV19 to TRBJ2-1; D possibly corresponds to TRBD2 (5 bases). The germline V gene encodes CDR1 LNHDA and CDR2 SQIVND (reference sequence). With 5 bases removed from V and 6 bases from J, the gap between germline ends came to 14 bases. This CDR3 contains 14 residues. CDR3 in DNA: TGTGCCAGTAGTCTCCGGGTGGACTCCAATGAGCAGTTCTTC. It yields the protein CASSLRVDSNEQFF.

The genes are TRBV6-1 and TRBJ2-7; no clear D. From germline, CDR1 is MNHNS and CDR2 SASEGT. Trimming cost V 6 bases and J 4 bases, with 7 bases left between them. The CDR3 runs 11 residues. The CDR3 sequence is CASRTSYEQYV. CDR3 DNA: TGTGCCAGCAGAACCAGTTACGAGCAGTACGTC.

The J gene is TRBJ1-5, the V gene TRBV25-1, with D possibly TRBD1 on 5 matching bases. V was trimmed by 6 bases and J by 0 bases, leaving 18 bases between them. The CDR3 has 17 residues. CDR1 MGHDK and CDR2 SYGVNS come from the germline V gene. The CDR3 is CASRWDCSPNSNQPQHF. Written as DNA, the CDR3 is TGTGCCAGCAGATGGGACTGCTCACCAAATAGCAATCAGCCCCAGCATTTT.

The chain combines TRBV7-6 with TRBJ2-5; D is ambiguous. V shed 7 bases and J shed 5 bases, with 5 bases lying between them. CDR3 length: 10 residues. Germline lookup yields CDR1 SGHVS and CDR2 FNYEAQ. The CDR3 here is CASIGETQYF. The DNA of the CDR3 is TGTGCCAGCATAGGGGAGACCCAGTACTTC.

This clone has a handful of counts. The J gene is TRBJ1-6, the V gene TRBV15, with D perhaps TRBD1 (5 bases). The CDR3 length is 14 residues. V lost 0 bases and J 7 bases, leaving 7 bases between the germline ends. Germline CDR1 and CDR2: LNHNV and YYDKDF (reference sequence). The CDR3 DNA reads TGTGCCACCAGCAGAGACAGGGAAAATTCACCCCTCCACTTT. Protein: CATSRDRENSPLHF.

The J gene is TRBJ2-7, the V gene TRBV14; tentative D call: TRBD2 (7 bases). V was pared by 3 bases and J by 9 bases, with 18 bases between. The length of the CDR3 is 14 residues. CDR1 SGHDN and CDR2 FVKESK come from the germline V gene. The CDR3 DNA sequence: TGTGCCAGCAGCCAGAGGGGGGGCCCCCTGGGGCAGTACTTC. This translates into CASSQRGGPLGQYF.

The chain links TRBV10-3 to TRBJ2-5; the match to TRBD1 covers 7 bases. Germline CDR1 and CDR2: ENHRY and SYGVKD. V shed 6 bases and J 6 bases; nucleotides not matched to a gene: 1. The CDR3 consists of 11 residues. The CDR3 nucleotides are TGTGCCATCAGACAGGGGAAGACCCAGTACTTC. The encoded protein is CAIRQGKTQYF.

For the CDR3, the DNA is TGTGCCTTCTCCGACCCCAATTCACCCCTCCACTTT. Translation gives CAFSDPNSPLHF. The rearrangement joins TRBV30 to TRBJ1-6; D is unclear. The germline CDR1 and CDR2 sequences are GTSNPN and SVGIG (reference sequence). The CDR3 consists of 12 residues. The V end was cut by 7 bases, the J end by 7 bases, with 11 bases between.

This sequence joins TRBV6-5 and TRBJ2-7; 12 bases are shared with TRBD2. V was clipped by 10 bases and J by 1 base; unmatched bases: 8. CDR3 length: 15 amino acids. The germline V gene has CDR1 MNHEY and CDR2 SVGAGI. Written as DNA, the CDR3 is TGTGCCACCCGGACTAGCGGGGAGGTGTCCTACGAGCAGTACGTC. Residues: CATRTSGEVSYEQYV.

V and J are TRBV20-1 and TRBJ2-4; the D gene is possibly TRBD1 (6 bases). V gave up 3 bases and J gave up 7 bases, with 7 bases separating them. Germline CDR1 DFQATT, CDR2 SNEGSKA (reference sequence). The CDR3 runs to 11 residues. CDR3 protein: CSARGANIQYF. Written as DNA, the CDR3 is TGCAGTGCTAGGGGGGCCAACATTCAGTACTTC.

This clone occurred a few times. This chain links TRBV4-2 with TRBJ1-5; TRBD1 agrees at 8 bases. The CDR3 spans 14 residues. V was clipped by 3 bases and J by 5 bases; unmatched bases: 3. In germline, CDR1 is LGHNA, CDR2 YNFKEQ. The CDR3 DNA follows: TGTGCCAGCAGCCAGGACAGGGAATATCAGCCCCAGCATTTT. Protein product: CASSQDREYQPQHF.